Below are 8 T cell receptor beta chains sequenced from a single sample in a study of cytomegalovirus exposure and HLA in healthy donors. The PCR had 60 Vbeta and 13 Jbeta primers. The repertoire was sequenced with immunoSEQ multiplex PCR; TCRdb's copy has only in-frame clones and lacks some. The data show some 150,000 clones, approximately 82% seen once. The sample was PBMCs. The origin of the receptors is a man aged 35 to 55 in good health and CMV-seronegative.

V gene TRBV7-9 combines with J gene TRBJ2-7; 11 nucleotides align to TRBD1. CDR1 and CDR2 (germline): SEHNR, FQNEAQ (reference sequence). J lost 3 bases, V lost 5 bases, and 6 bases had no gene match. The length of the CDR3 is 15 residues. The CDR3 DNA reads TGTGCCAGCAGCCAGACAGGGACAGGGGGCTACGAGCAGTACTTC. Translation gives CASSQTGTGGYEQYF.

The V gene is TRBV29-1, the J gene TRBJ1-4; no clear D. Germline CDR1 reads SQVTM; CDR2 reads ANQGSEA. CDR3 length: 14 residues. V lost 4 bases to trimming and J lost 0 bases, with 9 bases between them. This CDR3 is CSVALVATNEKLFF. CDR3 bases: TGCAGCGTTGCTCTAGTAGCAACTAATGAAAAACTGTTTTTT.

The chain links TRBV9 to TRBJ2-5; 7 bases fit TRBD2. This CDR3 is 14 amino acids long. CDR1 and CDR2 (germline): SGDLS, YYNGEE. V trimming: 2 bases; J trimming: 3 bases; junction bases outside the gene matches: 4. In DNA form, the CDR3 reads TGTGCCAGCAGCGTCCAGCGGGGAGAAGAGACCCAGTACTTC. Protein sequence: CASSVQRGEETQYF.

This clone turned up a few times. This rearrangement joins TRBV7-3 to TRBJ1-1; D might be TRBD1 (6 bases). Germline V gene sequence: CDR1 SGHTA, CDR2 FQGTGA. This CDR3 spans 14 amino acids. V was clipped by 0 bases and J by 10 bases, with 15 bases between them. The CDR3 DNA follows: TGTGCCAGCAGCTTAACGGGAACGGAACAGGGAGCTTTCTTT. Amino acid sequence: CASSLTGTEQGAFF. The variable domain in full, completed from reference TRBV7-3 and TRBJ1-1, reads GAGVSQTPSNKVTEKGKYVELRCDPISGHTALYWYRQSLGQGPEFLIYFQGTGAADDSGLPNDRFFAVRPEGSVSTLKIQRTERGDSAVYLCASSLTGTEQGAFFGQGTRLTVV.

The genes are TRBV29-1 and TRBJ1-5; D possibly corresponds to TRBD1 (5 bases). The CDR3 loop spans 12 amino acids. V gave up 6 bases and J gave up 5 bases, with 11 bases separating them. Germline CDR1 is SQVTM and CDR2 is ANQGSEA. The CDR3 loop is CSVQTDYQPQHF. Written as DNA, the CDR3 is TGCAGCGTCCAGACAGACTATCAGCCCCAGCATTTT.

The table lists this clone with a few counts. The chain carries TRBV28 and TRBJ2-2, with D perhaps matching TRBD1 (5 bases). The germline V and J ends were trimmed by 8 bases and 5 bases, with 12 bases remaining between them. This CDR3 region has 13 residues. The V gene's germline CDR1 is MDHEN and CDR2 SYDVKM. The CDR3 sequence is CASYRLETGELFF. The CDR3 DNA sequence: TGTGCCAGCTACAGGTTGGAAACCGGGGAGCTGTTTTTT.

The CDR3 sequence: CASSEVIGGTRDYEQYF. The DNA of the CDR3 is TGTGCCAGCAGTGAAGTAATCGGTGGGACTAGAGATTACGAGCAGTACTTC. The chain employs TRBV6-1 and TRBJ2-7; 8 nucleotides align to TRBD2. V was pared by 1 base and J by 4 bases, with 12 bases of the junction left unmatched. The CDR3 runs 17 residues. CDR1 is MNHNS, CDR2 SASEGT, per germline.

The V gene is TRBV19, the J gene TRBJ1-1, with TRBD1 as a possible D gene (6 bases). Germline loops: CDR1 LNHDA, CDR2 SQIVND (reference sequence). V dropped 4 bases and J dropped 10 bases, with 16 bases sitting between them. The CDR3 has 13 residues. CDR3 bases: TGTGCCAGTAGTACCCGACAGGCGACGGTAGCTTTCTTT. Translating gives CASSTRQATVAFF. The full variable domain, rest sourced from reference TRBV19 and TRBJ1-1, is DGGITQSPKYLFRKEGQNVTLSCEQNLNHDAMYWYRQDPGQGLRLIYYSQIVNDFQKGDIAEGYSVSREKKESFPLTVTSAQKNPTAFYLCASSTRQATVAFFGQGTRLTVV.